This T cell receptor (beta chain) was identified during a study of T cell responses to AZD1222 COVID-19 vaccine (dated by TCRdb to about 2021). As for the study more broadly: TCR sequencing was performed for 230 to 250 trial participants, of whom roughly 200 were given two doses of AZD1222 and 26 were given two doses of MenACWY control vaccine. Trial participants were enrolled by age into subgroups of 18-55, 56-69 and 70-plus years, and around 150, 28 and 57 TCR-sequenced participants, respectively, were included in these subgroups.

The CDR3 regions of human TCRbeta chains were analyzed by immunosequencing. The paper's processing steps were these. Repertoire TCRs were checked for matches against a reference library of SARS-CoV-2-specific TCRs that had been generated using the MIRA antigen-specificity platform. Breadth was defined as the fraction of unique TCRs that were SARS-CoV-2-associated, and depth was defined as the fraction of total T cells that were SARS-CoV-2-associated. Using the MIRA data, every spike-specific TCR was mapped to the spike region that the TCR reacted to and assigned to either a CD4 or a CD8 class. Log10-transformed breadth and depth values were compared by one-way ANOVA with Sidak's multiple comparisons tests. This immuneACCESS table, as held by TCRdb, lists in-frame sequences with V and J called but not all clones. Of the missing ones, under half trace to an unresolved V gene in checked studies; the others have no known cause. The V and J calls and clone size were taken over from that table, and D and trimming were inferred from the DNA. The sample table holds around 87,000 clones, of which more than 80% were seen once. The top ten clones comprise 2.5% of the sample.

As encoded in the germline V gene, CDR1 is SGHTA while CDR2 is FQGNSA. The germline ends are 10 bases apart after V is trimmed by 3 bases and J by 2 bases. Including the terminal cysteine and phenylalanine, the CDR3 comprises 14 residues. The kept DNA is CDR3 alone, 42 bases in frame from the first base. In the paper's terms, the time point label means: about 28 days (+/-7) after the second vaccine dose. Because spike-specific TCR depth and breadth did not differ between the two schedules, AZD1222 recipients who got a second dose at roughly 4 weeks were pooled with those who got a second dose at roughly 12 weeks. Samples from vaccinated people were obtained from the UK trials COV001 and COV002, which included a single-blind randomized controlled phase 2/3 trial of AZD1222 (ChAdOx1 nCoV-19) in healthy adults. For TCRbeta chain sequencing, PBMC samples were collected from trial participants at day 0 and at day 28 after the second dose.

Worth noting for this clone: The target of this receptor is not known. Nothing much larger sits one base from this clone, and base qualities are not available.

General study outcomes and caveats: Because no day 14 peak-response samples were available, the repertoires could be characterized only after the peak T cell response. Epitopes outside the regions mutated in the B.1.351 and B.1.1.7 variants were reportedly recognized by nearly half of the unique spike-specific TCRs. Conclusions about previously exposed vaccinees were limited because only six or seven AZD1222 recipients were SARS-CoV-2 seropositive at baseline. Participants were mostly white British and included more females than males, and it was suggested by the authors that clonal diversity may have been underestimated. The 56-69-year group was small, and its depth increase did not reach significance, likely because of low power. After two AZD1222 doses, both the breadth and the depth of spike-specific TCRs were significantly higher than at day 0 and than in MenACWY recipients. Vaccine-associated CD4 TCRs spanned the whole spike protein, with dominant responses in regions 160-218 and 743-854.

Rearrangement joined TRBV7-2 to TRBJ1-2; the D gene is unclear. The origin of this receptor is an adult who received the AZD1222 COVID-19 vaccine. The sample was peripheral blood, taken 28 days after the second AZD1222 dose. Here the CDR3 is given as CASSFPTQNYGYTF. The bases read TGTGCCAGCAGCTTCCCCACTCAGAACTATGGCTACACCTTC.